The subject of this entry is one TCR beta chain. The antigen remains unidentified. The data derive from a study of T cell responses to AZD1222 COVID-19 vaccine. Study findings and constraints: Only six people who got AZD1222 tested seropositive at baseline. Nearly half of spike-specific TCRs reportedly target unmutated variant regions. Possibly, clonal diversity was underestimated; donors were largely white British and included more females.

This table comes from immunoSEQ multiplex PCR, and its TCRdb copy is limited to in-frame clones, with some not included. The sample has around 130,000 clones, 92% seen once. The CDR3 covers 14 residues. Germline loops: CDR1 SGHTS, CDR2 YDEGEE. V lost 5 bases and J 3 bases, leaving 15 bases between the germline ends. Analyses pooled second doses at about 4 or about 12 weeks. This receptor was identified in an adult who received the AZD1222 COVID-19 vaccine. Here the sequenced sample was peripheral blood, taken 28 days after the second AZD1222 dose. The gene calls are TRBV5-8 and TRBJ2-7; D is tentatively TRBD1 or TRBD2 (5 bases each). As DNA, the CDR3 is TGTGCCAGCAGGACCTCCAGGGAGTTCTACGAGCAGTACTTC. Its translation: CASRTSREFYEQYF.